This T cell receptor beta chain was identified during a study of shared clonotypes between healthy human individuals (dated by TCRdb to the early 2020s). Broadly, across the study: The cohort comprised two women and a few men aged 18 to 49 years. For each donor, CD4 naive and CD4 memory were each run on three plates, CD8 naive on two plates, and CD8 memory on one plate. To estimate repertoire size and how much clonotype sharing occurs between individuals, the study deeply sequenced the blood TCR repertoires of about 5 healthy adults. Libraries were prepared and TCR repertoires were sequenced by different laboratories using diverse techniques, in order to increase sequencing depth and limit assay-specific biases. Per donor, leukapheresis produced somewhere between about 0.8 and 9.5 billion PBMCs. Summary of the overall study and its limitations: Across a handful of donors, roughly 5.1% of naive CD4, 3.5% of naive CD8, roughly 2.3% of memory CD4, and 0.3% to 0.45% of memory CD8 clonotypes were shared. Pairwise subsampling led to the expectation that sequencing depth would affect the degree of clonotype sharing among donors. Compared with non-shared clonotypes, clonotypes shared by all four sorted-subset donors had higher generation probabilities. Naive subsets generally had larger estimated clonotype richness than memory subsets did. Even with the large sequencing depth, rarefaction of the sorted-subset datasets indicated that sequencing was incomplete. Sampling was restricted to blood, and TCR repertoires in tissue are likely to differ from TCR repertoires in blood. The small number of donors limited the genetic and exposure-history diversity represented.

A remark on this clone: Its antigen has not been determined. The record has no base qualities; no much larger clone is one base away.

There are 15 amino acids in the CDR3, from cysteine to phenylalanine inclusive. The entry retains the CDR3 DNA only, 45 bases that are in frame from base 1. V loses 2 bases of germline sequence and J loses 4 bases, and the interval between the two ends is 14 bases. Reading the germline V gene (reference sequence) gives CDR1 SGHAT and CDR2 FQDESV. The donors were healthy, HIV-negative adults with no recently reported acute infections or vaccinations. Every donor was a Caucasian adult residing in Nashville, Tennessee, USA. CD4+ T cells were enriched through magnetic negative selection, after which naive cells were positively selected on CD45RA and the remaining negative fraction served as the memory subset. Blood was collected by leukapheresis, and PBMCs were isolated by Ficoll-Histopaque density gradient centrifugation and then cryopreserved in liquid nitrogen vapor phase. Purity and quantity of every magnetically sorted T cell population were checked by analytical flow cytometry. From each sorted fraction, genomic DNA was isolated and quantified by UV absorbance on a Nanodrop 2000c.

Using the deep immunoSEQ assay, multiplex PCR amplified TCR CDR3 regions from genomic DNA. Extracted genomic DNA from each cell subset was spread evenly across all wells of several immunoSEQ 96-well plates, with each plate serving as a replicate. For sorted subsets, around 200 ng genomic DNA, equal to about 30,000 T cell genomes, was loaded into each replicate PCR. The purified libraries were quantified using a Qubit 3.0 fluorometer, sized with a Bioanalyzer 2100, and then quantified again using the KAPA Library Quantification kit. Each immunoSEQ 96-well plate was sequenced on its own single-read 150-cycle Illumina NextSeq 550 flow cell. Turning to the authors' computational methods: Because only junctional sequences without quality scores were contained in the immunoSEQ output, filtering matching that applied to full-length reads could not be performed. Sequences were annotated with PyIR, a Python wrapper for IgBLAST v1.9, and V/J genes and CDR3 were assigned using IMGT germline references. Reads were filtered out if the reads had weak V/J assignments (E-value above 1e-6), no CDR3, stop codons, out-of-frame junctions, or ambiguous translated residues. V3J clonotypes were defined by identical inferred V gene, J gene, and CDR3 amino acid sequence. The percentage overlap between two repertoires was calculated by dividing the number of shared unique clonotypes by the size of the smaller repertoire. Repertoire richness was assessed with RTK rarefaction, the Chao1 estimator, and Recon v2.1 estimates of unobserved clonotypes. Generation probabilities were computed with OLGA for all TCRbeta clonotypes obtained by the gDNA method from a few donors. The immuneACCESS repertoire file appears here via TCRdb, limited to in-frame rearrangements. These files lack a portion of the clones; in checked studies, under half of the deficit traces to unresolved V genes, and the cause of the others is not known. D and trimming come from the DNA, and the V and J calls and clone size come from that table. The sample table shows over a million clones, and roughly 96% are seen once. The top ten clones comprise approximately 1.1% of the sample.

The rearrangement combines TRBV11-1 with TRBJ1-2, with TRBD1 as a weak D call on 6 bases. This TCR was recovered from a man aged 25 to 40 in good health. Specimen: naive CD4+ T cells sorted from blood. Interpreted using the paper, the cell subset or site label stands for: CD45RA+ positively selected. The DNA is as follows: TGTGCCAGCAGCTTACGCCAGGGGCCATTCTATGGCTACACCTTC. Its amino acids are CASSLRQGPFYGYTF. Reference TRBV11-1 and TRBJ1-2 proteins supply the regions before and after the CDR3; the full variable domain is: EAEVAQSPRYKITEKSQAVAFWCDPISGHATLYWYRQILGQGPELLVQFQDESVVDDSQLPKDRFSAERLKGVDSTLKIQPAELGDSAMYLCASSLRQGPFYGYTFGSGTRLTVV.